This T cell receptor (beta chain) originates from a study of monozygotic twins with inflammatory bowel disease. In the case of this clonotype: Antigen: not known.

General study results and limits: Repertoire similarity did not separate concordant from discordant twins, possibly from limited power.

Template switching incorporated UMIs with a 6-nucleotide sample barcode. Both the TCRalpha cDNA and the TCRbeta cDNA were taken through two nested PCRs, lasting about 15 and 9 cycles. TCRdb reprocessed the 5' RACE reads and keeps a single row for each CDR3 protein, giving no DNA. The clone table shows about 160,000 distinct CDR3 sequences, with the ten largest holding 2.8%. This CDR3 is built from 13 residues. CDR1 is MNHEY and CDR2 is SVGEGT in the germline V gene. The receptor comes from a human donor with ulcerative colitis or Crohn's disease, or a healthy co-twin of an affected twin (not recorded which). The sequenced sample was blood. This sequence joins TRBV6-2 or TRBV6-3 and TRBJ2-1; TCRdb returns TRBD2, unconfirmable since there is no DNA. CDR3 sequence reads: CASMPSGRHEQFF.